This TCR beta chain came from a study of CD8+ T cells in alopecia areata. V dropped 7 bases and J dropped 6; count of bases not matched to a gene: 10. This CDR3 is built from 13 residues. Looked up from germline, CDR1 is SQVTM and CDR2 is ANQGSEA. Reverse transcribed after extraction, RNA yielded cDNA as the sequencing template. The assay was immunoSEQ multiplex PCR, and TCRdb's table has in-frame clones only and misses some. The sample carries a few hundred thousand clones, roughly 50% recorded once. The TCR was taken from a human donor in good health. The rearrangement links TRBV29-1 to TRBJ2-3, with 7 bases aligning to TRBD1. Sequenced material: CD8+ T cells sorted from blood. CDR3 sequence: CSAIPRGPDTQYF. In DNA form, the CDR3 reads TGCAGCGCTATACCGAGGGGGCCCGATACGCAGTATTTT.